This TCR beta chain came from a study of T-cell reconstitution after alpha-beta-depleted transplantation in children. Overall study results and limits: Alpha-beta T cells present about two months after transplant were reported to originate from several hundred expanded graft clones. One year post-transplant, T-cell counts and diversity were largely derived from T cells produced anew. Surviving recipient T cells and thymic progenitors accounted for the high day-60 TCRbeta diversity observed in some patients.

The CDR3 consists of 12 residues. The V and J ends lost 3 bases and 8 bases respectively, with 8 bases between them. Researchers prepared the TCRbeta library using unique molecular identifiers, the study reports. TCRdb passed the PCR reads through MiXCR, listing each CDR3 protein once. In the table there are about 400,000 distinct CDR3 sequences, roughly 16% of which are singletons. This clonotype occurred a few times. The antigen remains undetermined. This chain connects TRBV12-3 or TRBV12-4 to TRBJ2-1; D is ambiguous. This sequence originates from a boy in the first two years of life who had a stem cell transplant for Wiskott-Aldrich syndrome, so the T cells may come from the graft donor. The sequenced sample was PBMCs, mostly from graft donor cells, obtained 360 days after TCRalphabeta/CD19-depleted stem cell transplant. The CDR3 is CASSFGWDEQFF. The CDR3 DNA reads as TGTGCCAGCAGTTTTGGGTGGGATGAGCAGTTCTTC.